These T cell receptor beta chains were read from a single sample in a study of cytomegalovirus exposure and HLA in healthy donors. Sequencing was performed with immunoSEQ multiplex PCR; in TCRdb, only in-frame clones are kept and a portion is missing. The table includes roughly 200,000 clones, around three quarters detected once. Sequencing was done on a sample of PBMCs. These receptors originate from a man aged 30 to 39 in good health and CMV-seronegative. CDR3s include the opening cysteine and the closing phenylalanine or tryptophan. A D gene is named only where the DNA matches it firmly. Where a row states a size, it is once, few, many or the class of an expanded clone; other rows omit it.

TRBV11-2	TRBD2	few	TRBJ2-1	TGTGCCAGCAGCTCAGGGACTAGCGGACCGCACTCCTACAATGAGCAGTTCTTC	CASSSGTSGPHSYNEQFF
TRBV4-1	TRBD1	once	TRBJ2-7	TGCGCCAGCAGCCACAGGGGGCATGTGTACGAGCAGTACTTC	CASSHRGHVYEQYF
TRBV6-4	TRBD2	NA	TRBJ2-1	TGTGCCAGCAGTGTGACGAGCGGGAGCTTCGATGAGCAGTTCTTC	CASSVTSGSFDEQFF
TRBV10-1	NA	NA	TRBJ1-1	TGCGCCAGCAGTGACAACAGGGAGAACACTGAAGCTTTCTTT	CASSDNRENTEAFF
TRBV10-3	TRBD1	few	TRBJ1-1	TGTGCCATCACCTTAGGACAGGGGGGATCTGCTGAAGCTTTCTTT	CAITLGQGGSAEAFF
TRBV9	NA	few	TRBJ1-2	TGTGCCAGCAGCGTAGGGAACGGGAACTATGGCTACACCTTC	CASSVGNGNYGYTF
TRBV21-1	NA	NA	TRBJ2-3	TGTGCCAGCAGCAAGGGAACTAGCGGGGACGCAGATACGCAGTATTTT	CASSKGTSGDADTQYF
TRBV5-1	TRBD2	NA	TRBJ2-3	TGCGCCAGCAGCTTGGGTAGCGGGACTAGCACAGATACGCAGTATTTT	CASSLGSGTSTDTQYF
TRBV28	NA	NA	TRBJ2-3	TGTGCCAGCAGTAGAGGACAGAGCACAGATACGCAGTATTTT	CASSRGQSTDTQYF
TRBV15	TRBD1	NA	TRBJ1-4	TGTGCCACCAGCGCACGACAGGGTAGGACTAATGAAAAACTGTTTTTT	CATSARQGRTNEKLFF
TRBV30	NA	NA	TRBJ1-1	TGTGCCTGGAGTGTGTTCTCTATGAACACTGAAGCTTTCTTT	CAWSVFSMNTEAFF
TRBV6-5	TRBD2	NA	TRBJ2-7	TGTGCCAGCAGTTGGGCTAGCGGTAATTCCTACGAGCAGTACTTC	CASSWASGNSYEQYF
TRBV30	TRBD2	NA	TRBJ2-1	TGTGCCTGGAGTGGTAGCGGGAGGTCGAGCTCCTACAATGAGCAGTTCTTC	CAWSGSGRSSSYNEQFF
TRBV2	NA	NA	TRBJ1-1	TGTGCCAGCAGTGGACACAGACTGAACACTGAAGCTTTCTTT	CASSGHRLNTEAFF
TRBV5-1	NA	few	TRBJ1-2	TGCGCCAGCAGTTCGGGATTGAACTATGGCTACACCTTC	CASSSGLNYGYTF